The 24 T cell receptor beta chains presented below share a single source sample, sequenced in a study of blood T cells in healthy people across ages. The second PCR ran about 6 to 12 cycles with a sample-barcoded 5' primer and J-beta primers. TCRdb passed the 5' RACE reads through MiXCR, listing each CDR3 protein once. The table includes approximately 1,000,000 distinct CDR3 sequences, 45% detected once. Sample: blood. The receptors here all came from a woman aged 60-75 years in good health.

The chain has TRBV4-1 and TRBJ2-4, with D possibly TRBD2 on 5 matching bases. Trimming shortened V by 0 bases and J by 13 bases, and 28 bases separated the two germline ends. This CDR3 comprises 18 residues. CDR1 is MGHRA, CDR2 YSYEKL, per germline. CDR3 DNA: TGCGCCAGCAGCCAAGATGCATCCCGACTGGGCCTGGCTAGGGAGCAGTACTTC. This encodes CASSQDASRLGLAREQYF.

This chain uses TRBV2 with TRBJ2-1; TRBD2 matches at 10 bases. This CDR3 region has 14 residues. V lost 4 bases and J lost 8; bases outside the gene matches: 5. Germline V gene sequence: CDR1 SNHLY, CDR2 FYNNEI. The CDR3 region is CASSALAGAYEQFF. The CDR3 region has the DNA TGTGCCAGCAGTGCGCTAGCGGGAGCGTATGAGCAGTTCTTC.

The CDR3 bases are TGCAGTGCTAGTAAGCCAGGGGGCACTGAAGCTTTCTTT. This gives the protein CSASKPGGTEAFF. The chain joins TRBV20-1 to TRBJ1-1; 7 nucleotides agree with TRBD1. Losses at the gene ends were 3 bases for V and 4 bases for J; bases not matched to a gene: 5. From germline, CDR1 is DFQATT and CDR2 SNEGSKA (reference sequence). The CDR3 runs 13 residues.

The chain couples TRBV11-2 to TRBJ1-2; tentatively, D is TRBD1 (5 bases). The CDR3 is 19 amino acids. V shed 6 bases and J shed 4 bases, with 30 bases lying between them. Germline CDR1 SGHAT, CDR2 FQNNGV. In DNA form, the CDR3 reads TGTGCCAGCAGGCACATCTATAGGTCAGGGCCCCGAAACACCTATGGCTACACCTTC. Its translation is CASRHIYRSGPRNTYGYTF.

The rearrangement uses TRBV7-2 and TRBJ2-7; D is possibly TRBD1 (5 bases). Trimming shortened V by 3 bases and J by 7 bases, and 16 bases separated the two germline ends. CDR3 size: 14 residues. From germline, CDR1 is SGHTA and CDR2 FQGNSA. CDR3 amino acids: CASSFPDSLREQYF. CDR3 DNA sequence: TGTGCCAGCAGCTTCCCAGACAGTCTTAGAGAGCAGTACTTC. Looking up the rest from reference TRBV7-2 and TRBJ2-7 gives the full variable domain: GAGVSQSPSNKVTEKGKDVELRCDPISGHTALYWYRQSLGQGLEFLIYFQGNSAPDKSGLPSDRFSAERTGGSVSTLTIQRTQQEDSAVYLCASSFPDSLREQYFGPGTRLTVT.

This chain connects TRBV4-1 to TRBJ1-5; D gene ambiguous. V lost 0 bases and J lost 5, with 17 bases in between. Germline CDR1 and CDR2: MGHRA and YSYEKL. CDR3 length: 17 amino acids. This CDR3 reads CASSQDHHGGRYQPQHF. The CDR3 DNA is TGCGCCAGCAGCCAAGATCATCACGGAGGGCGCTATCAGCCCCAGCATTTT.

The V gene is TRBV7-9, the J gene TRBJ2-5; D is possibly TRBD1 (6 bases). Trimming removed 2 bases from V and 5 bases from J, with 9 bases in between. The CDR3 is 13 residues long. Germline V gene lookup returns CDR1 SEHNR and CDR2 FQNEAQ (reference sequence). The CDR3: CASSLSRGETQYF. The CDR3 DNA is TGTGCCAGCAGCTTAAGCAGGGGCGAGACCCAGTACTTC.

The chain carries TRBV2 and TRBJ2-5, with D tentatively TRBD2 (5 bases). Judging by the DNA end, TRBJ2-7 fits better; the J call may be wrong. Germline V gives CDR1 SNHLY, CDR2 FYNNEI. CDR3 length: 13 residues. The CDR3 coding sequence is TGTGCCAGCAGCCCGGGATTCCCCTACGAGCAGTACTTC. Encoded protein: CASSPGFPYEQYF.

Ten or more counts support this clonotype. The V gene is TRBV4-2, the J gene TRBJ2-5; weak D call: TRBD2 (5 bases). The end of the DNA is better explained by TRBJ2-7, so the J call may be wrong. Looked up from germline, CDR1 is LGHNA and CDR2 is YNFKEQ. The CDR3 is made up of 13 amino acids. The DNA for the CDR3 is TGTGCCAGCAGCCGAGGCGGGCCGAACGAGCAGTACTTC. This gives the protein CASSRGGPNEQYF.

This clonotype has only a few counts. The V call is TRBV14, the J call TRBJ2-3; no definite D call. Trimming cost V 2 bases and J 2 bases, with 8 bases left between them. The CDR3 consists of 14 residues. The germline V gene has CDR1 SGHDN and CDR2 FVKESK. This chain's CDR3 is CASSQQSATDTQYF. The CDR3 DNA reads TGTGCCAGCAGCCAACAGTCGGCCACAGATACGCAGTATTTT.

The rearrangement links TRBV10-3 to TRBJ2-2; no reliable D call. Germline V gene lookup returns CDR1 ENHRY and CDR2 SYGVKD. This CDR3 has 12 amino acids. The CDR3 DNA reads TGTGCTACCCAACCGAACACCGGGGAGCTGTTTTTT. Translating it yields CATQPNTGELFF.

The chain couples TRBV2 to TRBJ2-5, with D hard to call. Germline V gene sequence: CDR1 SNHLY, CDR2 FYNNEI. Trimming cost V 4 bases and J 5 bases, with 14 bases left between them. This CDR3 region has 14 residues. The CDR3 reads CASSGALSLETQYF. The CDR3, as DNA: TGTGCCAGCAGTGGAGCCCTATCATTGGAGACCCAGTACTTC.

The table lists this clonotype with a few counts. V is TRBV20-1 and J is TRBJ2-7; D remains ambiguous. Germline CDR1 and CDR2: DFQATT and SNEGSKA (reference sequence). V gave up 3 bases and J gave up 5 bases, with 17 bases separating them. CDR3 size: 14 residues. The CDR3 nucleotides read TGCAGTGCTAGTGGCGGAACCCCTGCCCACGAGCAGTACTTC. Its translation: CSASGGTPAHEQYF.

The chain combines TRBV7-2 with TRBJ1-2; D is undetermined. CDR1 and CDR2 (germline): SGHTA, FQGNSA. CDR3 length: 17 amino acids. V lost 0 bases to trimming and J lost 1 base, with 15 bases between them. The CDR3 region has the DNA TGTGCCAGCAGCTTAGCGCAAGGACGGGCAGATAACTATGGCTACACCTTC. It is translated as CASSLAQGRADNYGYTF.

V gene TRBV12-3 or TRBV12-4 combines with J gene TRBJ2-2; 12 nucleotides align to TRBD2. The CDR3 extends over 16 amino acids. Trimming took 7 bases from V and 3 from J; bases not matched to a gene: 6. The CDR3 nucleotides are TGTGCCAGCACCCGGACTAGCGGGATAGACACCGGGGAGCTGTTTTTT. Translation gives CASTRTSGIDTGELFF.

The genes are TRBV29-1 and TRBJ2-3, with D possibly matching TRBD2 (6 bases). Germline V gene sequence: CDR1 SQVTM, CDR2 ANQGSEA. Trimming removed 5 bases from V and 5 bases from J, with 23 bases in between. This CDR3 comprises 16 residues. CDR3 region: CSVKKGNRRGIDTQYF. Written as DNA, the CDR3 is TGCAGCGTTAAGAAAGGGAACCGTCGGGGGATAGATACGCAGTATTTT.

This chain links TRBV7-2 with TRBJ2-3; D unresolved. V was clipped by 2 bases and J by 8 bases, with 17 bases between them. The germline CDR1 and CDR2 sequences are SGHTA and FQGNSA. This CDR3 contains 15 residues. The CDR3 region has the DNA TGTGCCAGCAGCTTAAAGTTGGGTGGCGCAGGTACGCAGTATTTT. Amino acid sequence: CASSLKLGGAGTQYF.

The chain is built from TRBV18 and TRBJ1-5; the D gene is possibly TRBD1 (5 bases). CDR3 length: 16 residues. Germline V gene data show CDR1 as KGHSH and CDR2 as LQKENI. The V end was cut by 2 bases, the J end by 1 base, with 12 bases between. As DNA, the CDR3 is TGTGCCAGCTCACCAGTCCGGGGGGGGAGCAATCAGCCCCAGCATTTT. Its protein product is CASSPVRGGSNQPQHF.

V is TRBV27 and J is TRBJ2-5; no clear D gene. In germline, CDR1 is MNHEY, CDR2 SMNVEV (reference sequence). The germline V and J ends were trimmed by 6 bases and 5 bases, with 10 bases remaining between them. This CDR3 is built from 12 residues. The DNA of the CDR3 is TGTGCCAGCAGAAGTAATGGGGAGACCCAGTACTTC. Its protein is CASRSNGETQYF.

The chain recombines TRBV5-1 with TRBJ2-7; 8 bases line up with TRBD2. Germline trimming cut 4 bases from V and 5 bases from J; bases unmatched to any gene: 8. Per the germline V gene, CDR1 is SGHRS and CDR2 is YFSETQ. This CDR3 contains 14 residues. CDR3 protein: CASSVGTSNHEQYF. The DNA for the CDR3 is TGCGCCAGCAGCGTCGGGACTAGTAACCACGAGCAGTACTTC.

This clonotype was seen more than once but under ten times. V usage is TRBV7-9 and J usage is TRBJ2-1; D is perhaps TRBD2 (5 bases). V was cut by 5 bases and J by 3 bases, with 11 bases left in between. Per the germline V gene, CDR1 is SEHNR and CDR2 is FQNEAQ (reference sequence). CDR3 length: 14 amino acids. The CDR3 is CASSPPGIYNEQFF. The CDR3 bases are TGTGCCAGCAGCCCCCCGGGAATCTACAATGAGCAGTTCTTC.

The chain employs TRBV4-2 and TRBJ2-2; 7 bases align to TRBD1. Germline-derived CDR1 and CDR2 are LGHNA and YNFKEQ. The length of the CDR3 is 18 residues. V was pared by 4 bases and J by 3 bases, with 14 bases of the junction left unmatched. CDR3 bases: TGTGCCAGCAGCCCCCAGGTCTTCGACAGGGTTGACACCGGGGAGCTGTTTTTT. Its translation is CASSPQVFDRVDTGELFF.

On this clonotype: This sequence may be a read error, since a much larger clone differs from it by one base. The gene calls are TRBV20-1 and TRBJ2-7; D unclear. The CDR3 covers 13 residues. Trimming shortened V by 5 bases and J by 3 bases, and 14 bases separated the two germline ends. Germline CDR1 DFQATT, CDR2 SNEGSKA (reference sequence). The CDR3 bases are TGCAGTGCTTCCGCTAGTGCGGTCTACGAGCAGTACTTC. Its translation: CSASASAVYEQYF.

This clonotype appeared many times. This chain connects TRBV20-1 to TRBJ2-3; tentatively, D is TRBD1 (8 bases). The CDR3 loop spans 13 amino acids. Germline V gives CDR1 DFQATT, CDR2 SNEGSKA (reference sequence). V lost 6 bases, J lost 4 bases, and 14 bases lay in between. CDR3 bases: TGCAGTGCAAAAACAGGGGGGGCAGATACGCAGTATTTT. Its translation is CSAKTGGADTQYF.